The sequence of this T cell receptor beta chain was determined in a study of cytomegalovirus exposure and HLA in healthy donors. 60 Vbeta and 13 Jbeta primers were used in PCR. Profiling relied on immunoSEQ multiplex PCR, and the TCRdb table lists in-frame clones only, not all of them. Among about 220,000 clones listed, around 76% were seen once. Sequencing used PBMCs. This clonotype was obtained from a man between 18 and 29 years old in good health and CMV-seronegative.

CDR3 residues: CASSHGQDSGANVLTF. In DNA form, the CDR3 reads TGTGCCAGCAGCCATGGGCAGGACTCTGGGGCCAACGTCCTGACTTTC. V usage is TRBV7-9 and J usage is TRBJ2-6; D is ambiguous. Trimming shortened V by 5 bases and J by 0 bases, and 11 bases separated the two germline ends. Germline-derived CDR1 and CDR2 are SEHNR and FQNEAQ (reference sequence). This CDR3 has 16 residues.